Given below is one T cell receptor beta chain in context. The antigen is not known. V shed 4 bases and J 8 bases; nucleotides not matched to a gene: 6. The CDR3 contains 14 residues. CDR1 and CDR2 (germline): LNHDA, SQIVND (reference sequence). Using immunoSEQ multiplex PCR, the repertoire was profiled, and TCRdb retains in-frame clones only, with some absent. This table has over 100,000 clones, roughly 84% appearing once. The sample is drawn from a study of T cell responses to AZD1222 COVID-19 vaccine. Study observations and caveats: Researchers report vaccine-associated CD4 TCRs spanning spike, with dominance at 160-218 and 743-854. Only a handful of AZD1222 recipients were seropositive at baseline. Recipients of two AZD1222 doses showed rising Spike-specific TCR breadth and depth. Reportedly, close to half of spike-specific TCRs are directed against unmutated variant regions.

The TCR originated in an adult in good health. This sequence joins TRBV19 and TRBJ1-4; 8 bases map to TRBD1. The source was peripheral blood, collected on day 0 of AZD1222 vaccination. The CDR3 protein is CASSNGQGREKLFF. The CDR3, as DNA: TGTGCCAGTAGTAACGGACAGGGCAGGGAAAAACTGTTTTTT.